This T cell receptor (beta chain) was recovered during a study of blood T cell repertoires in COVID-19. On the study more broadly: The United States, Italy and Spain were the sources of the acute and convalescent COVID-19 samples. PBMCs, B-cell-depleted T cells, or T cells were the source of the cDNA or gDNA that made up the material.

Source study methods: Reference gene primer amplification yielded estimated nucleated cell counts. The protocol was immunoSEQ multiplex PCR, while the TCRdb copy is restricted to in-frame clones and leaves out a portion. V and J calls and clone size are as listed in that table; D and trimming were resolved from the DNA. In the table there are 150,000 to 200,000 clones, 88% of which are singletons. V shed 2 bases and J shed 0 bases, with 16 bases lying between them. Germline loops: CDR1 KGHSH, CDR2 LQKENI. The CDR3 has 17 residues. The rearrangement uses TRBV18 and TRBJ2-5; maybe TRBD1 (5 bases). The sequencing sample was made of peripheral blood. The TCR sequence derives from a human donor in a cohort sampled during active COVID-19. The CDR3, as DNA: TGTGCCAGCTCACCATCCTCGGGCAGGGCGTACCAAGAGACCCAGTACTTC. Translation gives CASSPSSGRAYQETQYF. The full variable domain, in which reference TRBV18 and TRBJ2-5 provide the parts outside the CDR3, is NAGVMQNPRHLVRRRGQEARLRCSPMKGHSHVYWYRQLPEEGLKFMVYLQKENIIDESGMPKERFSAEFPKEGPSILRIQQVVRGDSAAYFCASSPSSGRAYQETQYFGPGTRLLVL.